These T cell receptor beta chains were read from a single sample in a study of CD8 T cells in Susac syndrome. TCRdb recomputed calls from the immunoSEQ multiplex PCR reads with MiXCR, one row per CDR3 protein. The sample records some 190,000 distinct CDR3 sequences, 85% to 95% being singletons. Material for sequencing was CD4+ T cells from PBMCs. The receptors here all came from a human donor in good health. The conserved cysteine and the conserved F or W are not part of the CDR3 here. The order of the fields is V gene, J gene, CDR3 protein.

TRBV12-3/TRBV12-4	TRBJ2-7	ASSLEVTEQY
TRBV29-1	TRBJ2-7	SVSTGLNEQY
TRBV6-6	TRBJ1-1	ASGTDWRAEAF
TRBV29-1	TRBJ2-7	SVVSGAYEQY
TRBV30	TRBJ1-2	AWSGGGNGYT
TRBV29-1	TRBJ2-3	SARPGGTDTQY
TRBV29-1	TRBJ2-1	SVEPVLASYNEQF
TRBV3-1	TRBJ1-1	ASSQREMNTEAF
TRBV30	TRBJ1-1	AWSRKVRHEAF
TRBV28	TRBJ2-7	ASYRPGSYEQY
TRBV30	TRBJ1-1	AWSVRVSDTEAF
TRBV3-1	TRBJ2-1	ASSQVGIGEQF
TRBV20-1	TRBJ2-7	SAQGPRVGEQY
TRBV4-3	TRBJ2-6	ASSQGFSGANVLT
TRBV29-1	TRBJ1-1	SGEEGDTEAF
TRBV29-1	TRBJ2-7	SVDPSSYEQY
TRBV20-1	TRBJ1-5	SARAGNSNQPQH
TRBV29-1	TRBJ2-6	SAQGDRPSGANVLT
TRBV15	TRBJ2-1	ATSGYNEQF
TRBV28	TRBJ2-7	ASTSGTDPDEQY
TRBV27	TRBJ1-1	ASSLGRGSDTEAF
TRBV23-1	TRBJ1-5	ASSHHPGVLGQPQH
TRBV28	TRBJ2-7	ASLPSGSFYEQY
TRBV4-1	TRBJ1-2	ASSQVGVSGYT
TRBV21-1	TRBJ1-2	ASSNPYNYGYT
TRBV12-3/TRBV12-4	TRBJ1-2	ASSSVGQGYGYT
TRBV20-1	TRBJ2-3	SALGLAGRTDTQY
TRBV3-1	TRBJ2-5	ASSQTGTGEETQY
TRBV5-4	TRBJ2-5	ASSLPGLIQETQY
TRBV29-1	TRBJ2-3	SVEGHRRTDTQY
TRBV29-1	TRBJ2-7	SVADTSTEQY
TRBV20-1	TRBJ1-2	SASGGNGDYGYT
TRBV20-1	TRBJ1-3	SASPQGNTIY
TRBV27	TRBJ1-2	ASSRSGTVYGYT
TRBV25-1	TRBJ2-1	ASSARTSLNEQF
TRBV28	TRBJ2-7	ASRSWGTRYGYEQY
TRBV7-2	TRBJ2-5	ASSLNGGPETQY
TRBV29-1	TRBJ2-5	SASEQGTETQY
TRBV12-3/TRBV12-4	TRBJ2-2	ASTDSGRGPGELF
TRBV3-1	TRBJ1-2	ASSPTGRSGYT
TRBV27	TRBJ2-1	ASSFIQSYNEQF
TRBV29-1	TRBJ2-1	SVEDPIYNEQF
TRBV18	TRBJ2-5	ASSLLGGFETQY
TRBV12-3/TRBV12-4	TRBJ1-1	ASSPTDEAF